The T cell receptor beta chain described here comes from a study of T cell responses to AZD1222 COVID-19 vaccine. Study results and caveats: Possibly, clonal diversity was underestimated; donors were largely white British and included more females. Sampled repertoires all dated from after the peak T cell response. Seropositive status at baseline applied to only six AZD1222 recipients.

The CDR3 spans 13 residues. From germline, CDR1 is SGHRS and CDR2 YFSETQ. V was cut by 5 bases and J by 3 bases, with 10 bases left in between. Repertoires were generated with immunoSEQ multiplex PCR, while TCRdb's copy carries only in-frame clones and drops some. The top ten clones hold 0.55% of a sample with 200,000 to 300,000 clones, over 90% of them seen once. About this clone itself: What it binds is unknown.

This rearrangement joins TRBV5-1 to TRBJ2-3, with D possibly called TRBD1 or TRBD2 (6 bases each). Sample: peripheral blood, taken on day 0 of AZD1222 vaccination. The TCR was taken from an adult in good health. The CDR3 region has the DNA TGCGCCAGCAGAGTAGGGGGGACAGATACGCAGTATTTT. This translates into CASRVGGTDTQYF.